Below are 10 T cell receptor beta chains sequenced from a single sample in a study of spatial heterogeneity in lung cancer (dated 2019 in TCRdb). What this sample's time point label stands for: sample taken at primary tumor resection. Without any cell sorting, TCR sequencing was performed on whole RNA extracted either from tumor and nontumor lung tissue or from cryopreserved PBMC samples. Preparation of the library involved 5' RACE. TCRdb shows the sequencer as NextSeq 500. TCRdb handled the public reads itself, with Q25 trimming in fastp and clone calling in MiXCR, and kept productive beta chains. CDR3 protein sequences are deduplicated, and each keeps its most common genes and DNA. In all, the sample holds tens of thousands of distinct CDR3 sequences, and more than 8% of those were seen once. Jointly, the top ten make up roughly 34% of the sample. The sequences come from PBMCs, collected at surgery. These receptor sequences come from a female donor with early-stage non-small cell lung cancer.

This clonotype came up once. A much bigger clone sits one base away, suggesting this may be a read error. CDR3 loop: CASSAGTSRRRDEQFF. The CDR3 DNA reads as TGTGCTAGCAGCGCCGGGACTAGCAGGCGTAGGGATGAGCAGTTCTTC. V gene TRBV7-7 combines with J gene TRBJ2-1; 9 bases agree with TRBD2. The CDR3 sequence is 16 residues long. Germline V gene lookup returns CDR1 SSHAT and CDR2 FNYEAQ (reference sequence).

This rearrangement joins TRBV28 to TRBJ1-5; a possible D gene is TRBD1 (5 bases). Germline V gives CDR1 MDHEN, CDR2 SYDVKM. The CDR3 runs 17 residues. V was cut by 6 bases and J by 3 bases, with 21 bases left in between. The CDR3 coding sequence is TGTGCCAGCAGCGATCGATACTTGCGGACATTCAATCAGCCCCAGCATTTT. Translation: CASSDRYLRTFNQPQHF.

This clonotype was seen at least ten times. The genes are TRBV5-6 and TRBJ1-4; 8 nucleotides line up with TRBD1. Per the germline V gene, CDR1 is SGHDT and CDR2 is YYEEEE. Unmatched junction bases numbered 10, after V lost 5 bases and J lost 4 bases. This CDR3 is built from 16 residues. The CDR3 bases are TGTGCCAGCAGTTACACAGGGGGACCAGATAATGAAAAACTGTTTTTT. Translation gives CASSYTGGPDNEKLFF.

The chain employs TRBV27 and TRBJ1-4; D remains ambiguous. Germline V gene sequence: CDR1 MNHEY, CDR2 SMNVEV (reference sequence). This CDR3 comprises 18 residues. Trimming took 5 bases from V and 0 from J, leaving 19 bases between them. The CDR3: CASSPLWQDRTTNEKLFF. CDR3 DNA: TGTGCCAGCAGTCCCCTTTGGCAGGACCGGACAACTAATGAAAAACTGTTTTTT.

This chain links TRBV7-3 with TRBJ2-3; D is unclear. Germline CDR1 reads SGHTA; CDR2 reads FQGTGA. The germline V and J ends were trimmed by 3 bases and 2 bases, with 9 bases remaining between them. The length of the CDR3 is 14 residues. CDR3 nucleotides: TGTGCCAGCAGCTTTGGAAGCCCCACAGATACGCAGTATTTT. It is translated as CASSFGSPTDTQYF.

This clonotype was picked up many times. CDR3 bases: TGTGCCAGCTCACGCGGGGACAGGGGAAGCAATCAGCCCCAGCATTTT. Its protein product is CASSRGDRGSNQPQHF. The rearrangement uses TRBV18 and TRBJ1-5, with 10 positions matching TRBD1. Germline CDR1 and CDR2: KGHSH and LQKENI. This CDR3 spans 16 amino acids. V was clipped by 4 bases and J by 1 base; unmatched bases: 4.

The rearrangement links TRBV20-1 to TRBJ1-1, with D tentatively TRBD1 (6 bases). The CDR3 is 13 residues long. CDR1 and CDR2 from the germline V gene are DFQATT and SNEGSKA (reference sequence). With 1 base removed from V and 4 bases from J, the gap between germline ends came to 10 bases. The CDR3 loop reads CSARGQGFTEAFF. As DNA, the CDR3 is TGCAGTGCTAGAGGCCAGGGGTTCACTGAAGCTTTCTTT.

This clonotype was counted at least ten times. CDR3 nucleotides: TGTGCCAGCAGCGATAGCCCTAGCGGGAGGGGGAATGAGCAGTTCTTC. It translates to CASSDSPSGRGNEQFF. This chain connects TRBV7-9 to TRBJ2-1; 12 nucleotides match TRBD2. This CDR3 is built from 16 residues. The V gene end was trimmed by 5 bases and the J gene end by 7 bases; junction bases not matched to a gene: 9. In germline, CDR1 is SEHNR, CDR2 FQNEAQ (reference sequence).

This clonotype was counted many times. This chain joins TRBV2 and TRBJ2-1; 9 bases are shared with TRBD2. Per the germline V gene, CDR1 is SNHLY and CDR2 is FYNNEI. The V segment lost 8 bases and the J segment 9 bases; nucleotides outside the gene matches: 11. The CDR3 is made up of 14 amino acids. CDR3 coding DNA: TGTGCCAGCTATCCTACTAGCGGGCTGGGTGAGCAGTTCTTC. Translating it yields CASYPTSGLGEQFF.

The chain employs TRBV27 and TRBJ2-1; D unclear. The CDR3 has 12 residues. V was clipped by 5 bases and J by 4 bases, with 6 bases between them. Germline CDR1 reads MNHEY; CDR2 reads SMNVEV (reference sequence). The CDR3 DNA reads as TGTGCCAGCAGTGCCGCATACAATGAGCAGTTCTTC. Encoded protein: CASSAAYNEQFF.